This TCR beta chain appears in the sequencing data of a study of molecular identifiers for immune sequencing clone quantification. Study overall: Replicate experiments took RNA from approximately 20,000 or 100,000 naive CD8 cells, divided it five ways and sequenced four.

Previously reported methods and listed TCR primers produced the bulk TCR libraries. Each CDR3 protein is one row after TCRdb ran MiXCR on the PCR reads. Among 300,000 to 350,000 distinct CDR3 sequences, about 20% were seen once, and the ten largest hold about 0.79%. There are many counts of this clonotype. Its antigen remains unknown. The CDR3 is made up of 15 amino acids. CDR1 is SQVTM, CDR2 ANQGSEA, per germline. V was clipped by 3 bases and J by 6 bases; unmatched bases: 11. Study results and limitations: Whereas clones above 20 RNA copies held under 1% of naive-cell molecules, they held over 98% of effector molecules.

The source material was naive CD8+ T cells from blood, with Jurkat cell RNA spiked in. Noted subset: FACS-sorted CD8+CD4-CCR7+CD45RA+ naive T cells. The chain joins TRBV29-1 to TRBJ2-3; 8 nucleotides match TRBD2. This sequence was found in a human donor in good health. Some libraries in this study had Jurkat cell RNA spiked in. The CDR3 DNA sequence: TGCAGCGTTGATTCCGGGACTAGGAAATGGGATACGCAGTATTTT. This encodes CSVDSGTRKWDTQYF.